This TCR beta chain derives from a study of Ad26.COV2.S vaccination and SARS-CoV-2 variants (dated by TCRdb to about 2021). For the study in its entirety: Donors in the vaccine arm were drawn from COV1001, a phase I-IIa trial of Ad26.COV2.S in healthy adults that was multicentre, randomized, double-blind and placebo-controlled. Ad26.COV2.S was administered intramuscularly at a dose of 5x10^10 or 1x10^11 viral particles, either as one shot or as two shots given 56 days apart. TCRbeta repertoire sequencing was used to assess the specificity and breadth of SARS-CoV-2-reactive T cell receptors after Ad26.COV2.S vaccination. The TCR-sequenced set comprised approximately 32 samples: 19 Ad26.COV2.S vaccine recipients, 5 placebo recipients and 8 SARS-CoV-2 convalescent individuals. Participants in the trial were split at random into five groups of five each, receiving low-dose or high-dose Ad26.COV2.S once or twice, or else placebo on both occasions. Investigators did not know the trial group allocation while performing experiments and assessing outcomes. General findings and caveats noted by the study authors: Ad26.COV2.S recipients had higher spike-specific TCR breadth than placebo recipients (P = 0.0014). Vaccine and placebo recipients had similar non-spike TCR breadth, a finding consistent with the vaccine containing only spike. The authors noted that the TCR breadth and depth analyses may have underestimated total T cell responses. After vaccination, spike-specific CD8+ and CD4+ T cell responses were reported to show substantial breadth. Comparing responses between vaccine doses or regimens was not something the study was powered to do.

This clone appeared a single time. Its antigen is currently not known. The record has no base qualities; no much larger clone is one base away. The immunoSEQ Assay was the method used to sequence TCRbeta CDR3 regions. After extraction, genomic DNA underwent amplification by bias-controlled multiplex PCR, followed by high-throughput sequencing. As for the original processing: To quantify the absolute abundance of every unique TCRbeta CDR3 region, sequences were collapsed and filtered. Usable DNA was measured by amplifying reference genes present in all nucleated cells, and TCRbeta template counts were normalized to that usable DNA to estimate T cell fraction. Repertoire TCRs were annotated as SARS-CoV-2-specific when V gene, CDR3 amino acid sequence and J gene were exactly matched to a known reactive TCR set. The reference SARS-CoV-2 TCR set came from MIRA and was filtered for enrichment in COVID-19-positive ImmuneCODE repertoires, removing public or cross-reactive TCRs. Drawing on the MIRA antigens, annotated TCRs were analysed further at the level of specific ORF or position within ORF. Breadth was defined as annotated unique rearrangements over total unique productive rearrangements; depth was the summed frequency of those rearrangements. Two-sided Wilcoxon rank-sum tests were applied when comparing TCR breadth between groups. TCRdb mirrors the immuneACCESS table, restricted to in-frame sequences. Some clones are absent from its copies; in checked studies, under half trace to an unresolved V gene, and the reason for the others is unknown. That table furnishes V, J and clone size, whereas the DNA furnished D and trimming. The sample table records over 400,000 clones; around 93% of these occur just once. In total, the top ten clones hold roughly 1.7% of the sample.

The treatment or condition label of this sample denotes: roughly 18 received Ad26.COV2.S at low or high dose, single or two shots; about 5 received placebo; per-sample allocation not given. For vaccine and placebo recipients, repertoires were sequenced using samples collected on day 63 after the first injection. Cohort 1b enrolled around 24 adults aged 18-55 years at a single site in Boston, USA, between 29 July and 7 August 2020. Ad26.COV2.S was a replication-incompetent adenovirus type 26 vector that expressed a prefusion-stabilized SARS-CoV-2 spike protein derived from the original Wuhan strain. V is reduced by 1 base and J by 6 bases, leaving a spacing of 17 bases between them. The CDR3 numbers 16 residues from cysteine through phenylalanine. The entry retains the CDR3 DNA only, 48 bases that are in frame from base 1. Reading the germline V gene (reference sequence) gives CDR1 SGHNT and CDR2 YYREEE.

This TCR was sampled from a person aged 18 to 59 who received the Ad26.COV2.S COVID-19 vaccine or a placebo. Rearrangement joined TRBV5-4 to TRBJ2-1; TRBD2 is a possible D gene, resting on 5 matching bases. The sample in question was peripheral blood, obtained in a trial of Ad26.COV2.S vaccine versus placebo. The sequenced DNA is TGTGCCAGCAGCTTGACCAGTGGAGGTCGGGGCAATGAGCAGTTCTTC. Translated, it reads CASSLTSGGRGNEQFF.